The 28 T cell receptor beta chains presented below share a single source sample, sequenced in a study of T cell repertoires in ileal Crohn's disease (dated by TCRdb to about 2019). Preparation of the library involved the immunoSEQ multiplex PCR assay. TCRdb's version of the immuneACCESS table is confined to in-frame rearrangements and falls short of the full clone set. An unresolved V gene accounts for under half of the shortfall where checked; the remainder is of unknown origin. Across this sample there are 25,000 to 35,000 clones, with about three quarters seen only once. Together, the top ten hold 4.5% to 7% of the sample. The sample consisted of ileal tissue. These receptors came from an adult with Crohn's disease.

J is TRBJ1-1 and V is TRBV11-2, with TRBD1 as a possible D gene (5 bases). The CDR3 has 15 residues. The V gene lost 1 base and the J gene lost 5 bases, with 14 bases spanning the gap. The germline V gene encodes CDR1 SGHAT and CDR2 FQNNGV. The CDR3 sequence: CASSLVFGGWTEAFF. The CDR3 nucleotides read TGTGCCAGCAGCTTAGTGTTCGGGGGTTGGACTGAAGCTTTCTTT.

This chain links TRBV5-1 with TRBJ2-4; D gene uncertain. The germline V and J ends were trimmed by 4 bases and 8 bases, with 13 bases remaining between them. The CDR3 is 13 residues long. CDR1 and CDR2 (germline): SGHRS, YFSETQ. The CDR3 DNA reads as TGCGCCAGCAGCCCCTTTGGCTTTGACATTCAGTACTTC. It encodes CASSPFGFDIQYF. The full variable domain, with the rest looked up from reference TRBV5-1 and TRBJ2-4, is KAGVTQTPRYLIKTRGQQVTLSCSPISGHRSVSWYQQTPGQGLQFLFEYFSETQRNKGNFPGRFSGRQFSNSRSEMNVSTLELGDSALYLCASSPFGFDIQYFGAGTRLSVL.

This rearrangement joins TRBV9 to TRBJ2-4, with 10 bases fitting TRBD2. This CDR3 has 18 residues. V shed 4 bases and J 2 bases; nucleotides not matched to a gene: 12. Germline assignment: CDR1 SGDLS and CDR2 YYNGEE. The CDR3 region is CASSPSGGAIGTKNIQYF. In DNA, the CDR3 is TGTGCCAGCAGCCCCAGCGGGGGGGCCATTGGAACCAAAAACATTCAGTACTTC.

The V call is TRBV19, the J call TRBJ1-1; maybe TRBD1 (5 bases). Germline-derived CDR1 and CDR2 are LNHDA and SQIVND (reference sequence). V lost 11 bases and J 5 bases, leaving 21 bases between the germline ends. The CDR3 has 14 amino acids. The CDR3 nucleotides are TGTGCCGCTGCGGTCGGGGGGGTTGGGACTGAAGCTTTCTTT. This translates into CAAAVGGVGTEAFF.

The chain uses TRBV30 and TRBJ2-7; D might be TRBD1 (6 bases). The V end was cut by 1 base, the J end by 7 bases, with 8 bases between. Germline-derived CDR1 and CDR2 are GTSNPN and SVGIG (reference sequence). This CDR3 is built from 11 residues. This chain's CDR3 is CAWSAQGEQYF. Written as DNA, the CDR3 is TGTGCCTGGAGTGCCCAGGGGGAGCAGTACTTC.

The chain has TRBV5-1 and TRBJ1-2; D call uncertain. This CDR3 spans 14 amino acids. Between the trimmed V and J ends, which lost 0 bases and 7 bases, there was a span of 13 bases. Looked up from germline, CDR1 is SGHRS and CDR2 is YFSETQ. The CDR3 bases are TGCGCCAGCAGCTTGGAAGCGGGCCTGGGTGGCTACACCTTC. Its protein product is CASSLEAGLGGYTF.

The CDR3 DNA is TGTGCCAGCAGCTCCTTAACCGGGGAGCTGTTTTTT. Translation: CASSSLTGELFF. V usage is TRBV7-2 and J usage is TRBJ2-2; D remains ambiguous. The CDR3 is 12 amino acids. Germline CDR1 SGHTA, CDR2 FQGNSA. V was clipped by 4 bases and J by 5 bases, with 5 bases between them.

This sequence joins TRBV11-2 and TRBJ2-1; TRBD2 matches at 9 bases. Trimming cost V 7 bases and J 3 bases; bases outside gene matches: 4. CDR1 and CDR2 from the germline V gene are SGHAT and FQNNGV. CDR3 length equals 14 residues. CDR3 residues: CASTPTSGYNEQFF. The CDR3 DNA sequence: TGTGCCAGCACCCCGACTAGCGGCTACAATGAGCAGTTCTTC.

The V call is TRBV7-6, the J call TRBJ2-3, with 11 bases lining up with TRBD2. Looked up from germline, CDR1 is SGHVS and CDR2 is FNYEAQ. V was clipped by 1 base and J by 3 bases; unmatched bases: 12. The CDR3 totals 19 residues. CDR3 sequence: CASSLDPSTSGERTDTQYF. In nucleotides, the CDR3 is TGTGCCAGCAGCTTAGACCCGTCGACTAGCGGGGAGAGAACAGATACGCAGTATTTT.

This clone was recorded only once. This sequence joins TRBV2 and TRBJ2-7; 8 nucleotides line up with TRBD1. CDR1 and CDR2 from the germline V gene are SNHLY and FYNNEI. The ends lost 7 bases at V and 0 bases at J; junction bases unmatched: 5. The CDR3 is 14 residues long. CDR3 region: CASNEQGDSYEQYF. CDR3 sequence (DNA): TGTGCCAGCAACGAACAGGGGGACTCCTACGAGCAGTACTTC.

This chain links TRBV27 with TRBJ1-5, with D tentatively TRBD1 (6 bases). CDR1 is MNHEY, CDR2 SMNVEV, per germline (reference sequence). The CDR3 has 14 amino acids. Trimming removed 5 bases from V and 3 bases from J, with 11 bases in between. The CDR3 loop reads CASSVTGTNQPQHF. The CDR3, as DNA: TGTGCCAGCAGTGTGACAGGAACCAATCAGCCCCAGCATTTT.

This chain joins TRBV28 and TRBJ2-3, with 7 nucleotides matching TRBD1. Trimming cost V 3 bases and J 2 bases; bases outside gene matches: 5. CDR3 length equals 15 residues. Germline V gives CDR1 MDHEN, CDR2 SYDVKM. DNA for the CDR3: TGTGCCAGCAGTTTGTCGGGACAGTTCACAGATACGCAGTATTTT. This sequence encodes CASSLSGQFTDTQYF.

This chain links TRBV5-1 with TRBJ1-2, with 11 bases aligning to TRBD1. The germline gives CDR1 SGHRS, CDR2 YFSETQ. Trimming cost V 0 bases and J 7 bases; bases outside gene matches: 5. The CDR3 loop spans 15 amino acids. The CDR3 sequence is CASSLGPGQGGGYTF. CDR3 sequence (DNA): TGCGCCAGCAGCTTGGGCCCGGGACAGGGGGGTGGCTACACCTTC.

CDR3 protein: CAWSVRRADRGSYEQYF. The CDR3 region has the DNA TGTGCCTGGAGTGTACGTCGGGCGGACAGGGGGTCCTACGAGCAGTACTTC. The chain has TRBV30 and TRBJ2-7; 10 bases map to TRBD1. Germline assignment: CDR1 GTSNPN and CDR2 SVGIG (reference sequence). The CDR3 consists of 17 residues. J lost 1 base, V lost 0 bases, and 9 bases had no gene match.

Concerning this clone itself: One end of the junction fails to match germline, which may point to a read error. The V and J genes are TRBV19 and TRBJ1-2, with D unclear. The CDR3 consists of 14 residues. Germline V gene lookup returns CDR1 LNHDA and CDR2 SQIVND (reference sequence). In DNA, the CDR3 is TGTGCCAGTAGTATTGTGGGCGTGGGCTATGGCCACACCTTC. It encodes CASSIVGVGYGHTF.

This clone was seen a handful of times. This chain links TRBV5-6 with TRBJ1-4, with 8 bases that match TRBD1. The ends lost 1 base at V and 5 bases at J; junction bases unmatched: 1. The germline gives CDR1 SGHDT, CDR2 YYEEEE. The CDR3 spans 14 residues. Here the CDR3 reads CASSLTGGNEKLFF. The DNA of the CDR3 is TGTGCCAGCAGCTTGACAGGGGGAAATGAAAAACTGTTTTTT. Drawing the rest from reference TRBV5-6 and TRBJ1-4, the complete variable domain is DAGVTQSPTHLIKTRGQQVTLRCSPKSGHDTVSWYQQALGQGPQFIFQYYEEEERQRGNFPDRFSGHQFPNYSSELNVNALLLGDSALYLCASSLTGGNEKLFFGSGTQLSVL.

The chain is built from TRBV4-3 and TRBJ1-2; no firm D call. CDR3 length: 14 residues. Trimming removed 4 bases from V and 5 bases from J, with 14 bases in between. Germline CDR1 and CDR2: LGHNA and YSLEER. The CDR3: CASSREGWRYGYTF. The CDR3 DNA sequence: TGCGCCAGCAGCCGAGAAGGGTGGAGGTATGGCTACACCTTC.

The rearrangement joins TRBV7-6 to TRBJ1-2; weak D call: TRBD1 (5 bases). V lost 5 bases, J lost 5 bases, and 18 bases lay in between. The CDR3 totals 15 residues. The germline V gene encodes CDR1 SGHVS and CDR2 FNYEAQ. The chain's CDR3 is CASSPGQLRIYGYTF. The CDR3 region has the DNA TGTGCCAGCAGCCCAGGGCAGTTAAGAATTTATGGCTACACCTTC.

Here the CDR3 reads CASSQAYGQIHGYTF. In DNA, the CDR3 is TGCGCCAGCAGCCAAGCTTATGGGCAGATTCATGGCTACACCTTC. This chain connects TRBV4-3 to TRBJ1-2; D gene ambiguous. Trimming took 1 base from V and 6 from J, leaving 15 bases between them. CDR3 length: 15 amino acids. Germline CDR1 and CDR2: LGHNA and YSLEER.

The chain has TRBV2 and TRBJ2-7; a weak D match, TRBD2 (6 bases). Looked up from germline, CDR1 is SNHLY and CDR2 is FYNNEI. Trimming took 4 bases from V and 0 from J, leaving 10 bases between them. This CDR3 comprises 14 residues. The CDR3, as DNA: TGTGCCAGCAGTGGGGGAGGCAGCTCCTACGAGCAGTACTTC. Protein: CASSGGGSSYEQYF.

The chain links TRBV27 to TRBJ2-5; tentatively, D is TRBD1 (5 bases). V was shortened by 0 bases and J by 1 base, with 9 bases between the two germline ends. The CDR3 has 15 residues. Looked up from germline, CDR1 is MNHEY and CDR2 is SMNVEV (reference sequence). CDR3 nucleotide sequence: TGTGCCAGCAGTTTATCGTTCCAGGGCCAAGAGACCCAGTACTTC. It specifies CASSLSFQGQETQYF.

This clone was detected a few times. V is TRBV7-2 and J is TRBJ2-4; TRBD1 agrees at 11 bases. The junction had 6 bases not matched to a gene; V was cut back by 3 bases and J by 11 bases. Germline CDR1 and CDR2: SGHTA and FQGNSA. CDR3 length: 14 residues. The CDR3 loop is CASSLDRGLVVQYF. The CDR3 coding sequence is TGTGCCAGCAGCTTGGACAGGGGGCTGGTGGTTCAGTACTTC.

This clone occurred once. The V gene is TRBV7-2, the J gene TRBJ2-5; 13 bases fit TRBD2. Germline V CDR1 and CDR2: SGHTA, FQGNSA. The V gene end was trimmed by 5 bases and the J gene end by 9 bases; junction bases not matched to a gene: 12. The CDR3 runs 16 residues. CDR3 DNA sequence: TGTGCCAGCAGCGCGGGACTAGCGGGGTCGGGCGGGGCCCAGTACTTC. Protein sequence: CASSAGLAGSGGAQYF.

The chain uses TRBV30 and TRBJ1-4, with 7 positions matching TRBD1. Germline-derived CDR1 and CDR2 are GTSNPN and SVGIG (reference sequence). The V gene end was trimmed by 5 bases and the J gene end by 2 bases; junction bases not matched to a gene: 5. This CDR3 region has 14 residues. The chain's CDR3 is CAWGTGQTNEKLFF. CDR3 nucleotides: TGTGCCTGGGGAACGGGACAGACTAATGAAAAACTGTTTTTT.

This clone came up a few times. V and J are TRBV6-5 and TRBJ2-7; 9 bases align to TRBD2. Germline-derived CDR1 and CDR2 are MNHEY and SVGAGI. The CDR3 runs to 15 residues. V gave up 2 bases and J gave up 2 bases; unmatched junction bases: 4. CDR3 region: CASSYGASGTYEQYF. The CDR3 coding sequence is TGTGCCAGCAGTTACGGGGCTAGCGGGACCTACGAGCAGTACTTC.

This clone was seen a handful of times. The rearrangement joins TRBV30 to TRBJ1-1, with D unclear. This CDR3 is built from 14 residues. V gave up 8 bases and J gave up 4 bases, with 20 bases separating them. Germline V gene data show CDR1 as GTSNPN and CDR2 as SVGIG (reference sequence). CDR3 DNA sequence: TGTGCCCGGGATCGGGGTATAAGAGGCACTGAAGCTTTCTTT. This translates into CARDRGIRGTEAFF.

The V call is TRBV27, the J call TRBJ2-7; perhaps TRBD1 as D (6 bases). Germline V gene data show CDR1 as MNHEY and CDR2 as SMNVEV (reference sequence). This CDR3 has 14 amino acids. V lost 5 bases to trimming and J lost 0 bases, with 11 bases between them. This chain's CDR3 is CASSPPDSSYEQYF. The CDR3 DNA reads as TGTGCCAGCAGTCCCCCGGACAGCTCCTACGAGCAGTACTTC.

The chain is built from TRBV6-5 and TRBJ1-1; maybe TRBD1 (6 bases). Germline CDR1 and CDR2: MNHEY and SVGAGI. The CDR3 extends over 14 amino acids. Between the trimmed V and J ends, which lost 6 bases and 1 base, there was a span of 12 bases. The CDR3 here is CASRTGQTNTEAFF. CDR3 in DNA: TGTGCCAGCAGAACCGGACAGACGAACACTGAAGCTTTCTTT.